The source of this T cell receptor beta chain is a study of metastatic and nonmetastatic thyroid tumors. Study-wide background: Samples came from malignant and benign thyroid patients, and repertoires were compared across blood and tumor or nodule tissue. Study-wide findings and caveats: Benign nodules were reported to have significantly lower TCR beta diversity than malignant thyroid tumors, in blood and tumor.

The CDR3 runs to 14 residues. V gave up 3 bases and J gave up 6 bases; unmatched junction bases: 3. In germline, CDR1 is MNHEY, CDR2 SVGAGI. Thyroid surgery had not been preceded by any treatment in any patient. This clone was seen ten or more times. No antigen is known for it. As processed by the authors: To classify distant metastasis in papillary thyroid cancer, a model was built from CDR3 differences across clinicopathological groups. MiXCR was used by TCRdb to re-call the PCR reads. The V and J calls were determined by TCRdb, not by the authors. The repertoire includes fewer than 35,000 clones, 25% to 30% of them detected once, and 30% sits in the top ten.

V usage is TRBV6-5 and J usage is TRBJ1-5; TRBD1 aligns across 9 bases. The TCR was taken from a female donor with papillary thyroid cancer or a benign thyroid nodule (not recorded which). Some clones in this sample may be carry-over from other donors' samples. The sequenced sample was blood. The CDR3 sequence is CASSYETGGQPQHF. The CDR3 nucleotides are TGTGCCAGCAGTTATGAGACAGGGGGTCAGCCCCAGCATTTT.